Below, 27 T cell receptor beta chains from the same sample are listed, as sequenced in a study of OX40 agonist ivuxolimab in advanced cancers. Here immunoSEQ multiplex PCR was the method, and the copy in TCRdb shows in-frame clones only, minus some. The profile shows 76,000 or so clones, approximately 93% of them singletons. Sequencing was performed on CD4+ or CD8+ T cells sorted from blood, taken in a trial of the OX40 agonist ivuxolimab. The receptors come from an adult with an advanced solid tumor such as melanoma, head and neck, liver or kidney cancer.

The genes are TRBV5-6 and TRBJ1-1; D unresolved. The germline V and J ends were trimmed by 0 bases and 4 bases, with 7 bases remaining between them. The CDR3 is made up of 13 amino acids. Germline values: CDR1 SGHDT, CDR2 YYEEEE. CDR3 DNA sequence: TGTGCCAGCAGCTTGGGTTGGGTCACTGAAGCTTTCTTT. It translates to CASSLGWVTEAFF.

The chain joins TRBV6-5 to TRBJ2-7; the match to TRBD1 covers 9 bases. The germline gives CDR1 MNHEY, CDR2 SVGAGI. J was trimmed by 0 bases and V by 6 bases; bases with no gene match: 6. CDR3 size: 15 residues. The CDR3 here is CASRTDRGASYEQYF. CDR3 nucleotides: TGTGCCAGCAGGACCGACAGGGGGGCCTCCTACGAGCAGTACTTC.

There are a few counts of this clone. J is TRBJ1-6 and V is TRBV28, with 7 nucleotides matching TRBD1. This CDR3 is built from 12 residues. CDR1 and CDR2 from the germline V gene are MDHEN and SYDVKM. DNA for the CDR3: TGTGCGTCGGAGGGGGCCCATAAGGTCCTCCACTTT. This codes for CASEGAHKVLHF. The full variable domain, in which reference TRBV28 and TRBJ1-6 provide the parts outside the CDR3, is DVKVTQSSRYLVKRTGEKVFLECVQDMDHENMFWYRQDPGLGLRLIYFSYDVKMKEKGDIPEGYSVSREKKERFSLILESASTNQTSMYLCASEGAHKVLHFGNGTRLTVT.

The J gene is TRBJ2-7, the V gene TRBV15; D gene ambiguous. CDR1 and CDR2 (germline): LNHNV, YYDKDF (reference sequence). Trimming left V 1 base short and J 0 bases short, with 13 bases between. The CDR3 spans 16 residues. CDR3 nucleotides: TGTGCCACCAGCAGAGGGGTACAGTTGAGCTCCTACGAGCAGTACTTC. Protein sequence: CATSRGVQLSSYEQYF.

The J gene is TRBJ1-1, the V gene TRBV7-2, with D possibly being TRBD1 (6 bases). Germline CDR1 reads SGHTA; CDR2 reads FQGNSA. The CDR3 consists of 18 residues. Trimming removed 1 base from V and 1 base from J, with 19 bases in between. CDR3 sequence reads: CASSLGTAGGSWNTEAFF. The DNA for the CDR3 is TGTGCCAGCAGCTTAGGGACAGCCGGGGGCAGTTGGAACACTGAAGCTTTCTTT.

This chain links TRBV9 with TRBJ2-3; D gene ambiguous. V gave up 4 bases and J gave up 6 bases, with 12 bases separating them. The length of the CDR3 is 13 residues. Looked up from germline, CDR1 is SGDLS and CDR2 is YYNGEE. The CDR3 region has the DNA TGTGCCAGCAGCCCGTGGGGTGGGGATACGCAGTATTTT. Amino acids: CASSPWGGDTQYF.

The chain combines TRBV19 with TRBJ2-3; 11 bases align to TRBD1. The germline CDR1 and CDR2 sequences are LNHDA and SQIVND (reference sequence). The CDR3 covers 15 residues. The V segment lost 4 bases and the J segment 5 bases; nucleotides outside the gene matches: 5. CDR3 in amino acids: CASSTEGQGEDTQYF. CDR3 sequence (DNA): TGTGCCAGTAGTACCGAGGGACAGGGGGAAGATACGCAGTATTTT. The full variable domain, with the rest looked up from reference TRBV19 and TRBJ2-3, is DGGITQSPKYLFRKEGQNVTLSCEQNLNHDAMYWYRQDPGQGLRLIYYSQIVNDFQKGDIAEGYSVSREKKESFPLTVTSAQKNPTAFYLCASSTEGQGEDTQYFGPGTRLTVL.

This rearrangement joins TRBV27 to TRBJ1-5; D call uncertain. The CDR3 sequence is 14 residues long. Germline loops: CDR1 MNHEY, CDR2 SMNVEV (reference sequence). V gave up 3 bases and J gave up 0 bases, with 6 bases separating them. The CDR3 region is CASSLMNSNQPQHF. For the CDR3, the DNA is TGTGCCAGCAGTTTGATGAATAGCAATCAGCCCCAGCATTTT.

This clone has a single count. The chain uses TRBV5-1 and TRBJ2-1; 11 bases align to TRBD2. The germline CDR1 and CDR2 sequences are SGHRS and YFSETQ. The junction had 3 bases not matched to a gene; V was cut back by 1 base and J by 6 bases. The CDR3 contains 15 residues. CDR3 sequence: CASSLLGLAANEQFF. The CDR3, as DNA: TGCGCCAGCAGCTTGTTGGGACTAGCGGCCAATGAGCAGTTCTTC.

CDR3 coding DNA: TGCGCCAGCAGCCAAGAACCGGGGGAGTATGTTGAAGCTTTCTTT. Protein sequence: CASSQEPGEYVEAFF. The chain recombines TRBV4-1 with TRBJ1-1; D perhaps matches TRBD1 (5 bases). The CDR3 sequence is 15 residues long. Germline values: CDR1 MGHRA, CDR2 YSYEKL. The ends were cut back, 0 bases at V and 7 bases at J, with 15 bases in the middle.

The chain is built from TRBV4-3 and TRBJ1-6; the D gene is possibly TRBD1 (6 bases). The CDR3 is made up of 16 amino acids. Germline V gene data show CDR1 as LGHNA and CDR2 as YSLEER. V was trimmed by 1 base and J by 9 bases, leaving 16 bases between them. The CDR3 nucleotides read TGCGCCAGCAGCCAAGGGGGGGCAGGGAGGGGTTCACCCCTCCACTTT. It yields the protein CASSQGGAGRGSPLHF.

The gene calls are TRBV10-3 and TRBJ2-5, with 10 bases that match TRBD2. CDR1 and CDR2 from the germline V gene are ENHRY and SYGVKD. The V gene end was trimmed by 2 bases and the J gene end by 2 bases; junction bases not matched to a gene: 14. The CDR3 is 19 residues long. CDR3 coding DNA: TGTGCCATCAGTGAGGGCGGGGCTAGCGGGGGAGTACCTCAAGAGACCCAGTACTTC. Translating it yields CAISEGGASGGVPQETQYF.

The rearrangement links TRBV5-1 to TRBJ1-1, with a weak D call TRBD1 (5 bases). The germline CDR1 and CDR2 sequences are SGHRS and YFSETQ. The CDR3 is 15 residues long. V was pared by 0 bases and J by 6 bases, with 15 bases between. Here the CDR3 reads CASSLAGGVLSEAFF. The CDR3 DNA reads as TGCGCCAGCAGCTTGGCCGGGGGAGTCTTATCTGAAGCTTTCTTT.

The V call is TRBV28, the J call TRBJ1-2; D might be TRBD1 (5 bases). The germline gives CDR1 MDHEN, CDR2 SYDVKM. V lost 6 bases, J lost 1 base, and 15 bases lay in between. The CDR3 runs 15 residues. CDR3 sequence: CASSLGEGLNYGYTF. In nucleotides, the CDR3 is TGTGCCAGCAGCTTGGGGGAGGGCCTTAACTATGGCTACACCTTC.

This clone came up a few times. Other DNA sequences of this sample code for an identical CDR3. The chain recombines TRBV9 with TRBJ2-3; a weak D match, TRBD1 (6 bases). Germline loops: CDR1 SGDLS, CDR2 YYNGEE. The CDR3 extends over 15 amino acids. Trimming removed 0 bases from V and 0 bases from J, with 8 bases in between. The CDR3 sequence: CASSVEGVSTDTQYF. CDR3 in DNA: TGTGCCAGCAGCGTAGAGGGGGTTAGCACAGATACGCAGTATTTT. The full variable domain, completed using reference TRBV9 and TRBJ2-3, is DSGVTQTPKHLITATGQRVTLRCSPRSGDLSVYWYQQSLDQGLQFLIQYYNGEERAKGNILERFSAQQFPDLHSELNLSSLELGDSALYFCASSVEGVSTDTQYFGPGTRLTVL.

This clone appeared once. The genes are TRBV27 and TRBJ1-2, with 7 bases fitting TRBD1. V lost 5 bases to trimming and J lost 4 bases; unmatched junction nucleotides: 10. CDR3 size: 15 residues. Germline CDR1 is MNHEY and CDR2 is SMNVEV (reference sequence). In DNA form, the CDR3 reads TGTGCCAGCAGTCCCCGGGAGGGGGCTTCCTATGGCTACACCTTC. Translating gives CASSPREGASYGYTF.

V gene TRBV9 combines with J gene TRBJ2-7; possibly TRBD2 for D (5 bases). The CDR3 runs to 13 residues. Trimming pared 4 bases from V and 4 bases from J, leaving 12 bases between. Germline V gene sequence: CDR1 SGDLS, CDR2 YYNGEE. The CDR3 DNA reads as TGTGCCAGCAGCCCGGACTTCGGGTACGAGCAGTACTTC. This gives the protein CASSPDFGYEQYF.

The chain is built from TRBV5-6 and TRBJ2-5; D remains ambiguous. This CDR3 is 13 amino acids long. CDR1 is SGHDT and CDR2 is YYEEEE in the germline V gene. V lost 0 bases to trimming and J lost 5 bases, with 8 bases between them. The CDR3 sequence: CASSLAPGETQYF. The CDR3 coding sequence is TGTGCCAGCAGCTTGGCGCCCGGGGAGACCCAGTACTTC.

The V call is TRBV19, the J call TRBJ1-5; 9 bases align to TRBD1. After removal of 4 bases from V and 0 bases from J, the junction contained 10 bases not matched to a gene. This CDR3 comprises 18 residues. Germline CDR1 and CDR2: LNHDA and SQIVND (reference sequence). DNA for the CDR3: TGTGCCAGTAGTACGCTGGACAGGGGTGGATATAGCAATCAGCCCCAGCATTTT. This sequence encodes CASSTLDRGGYSNQPQHF.

The chain links TRBV27 to TRBJ2-3, with TRBD2 identical over 9 bases. This CDR3 spans 14 amino acids. Germline values: CDR1 MNHEY, CDR2 SMNVEV (reference sequence). With V trimmed by 10 bases and J by 2 bases, 7 bases remained unmatched. The CDR3: CATSGLALTDTQYF. The CDR3 nucleotides are TGTGCCACCTCCGGACTAGCGCTCACAGATACGCAGTATTTT.

This chain connects TRBV27 to TRBJ1-5; D is uncertain. This CDR3 has 13 residues. V lost 6 bases, J lost 3 bases, and 9 bases lay in between. Per the germline V gene, CDR1 is MNHEY and CDR2 is SMNVEV (reference sequence). CDR3 loop: CASSMSHNQPQHF. DNA of the CDR3: TGTGCCAGCAGCATGTCCCACAATCAGCCCCAGCATTTT.

The chain combines TRBV11-2 with TRBJ2-5, with D unclear. The tail of the sequence fits TRBJ2-7 better, so the J call may be wrong. Germline CDR1 SGHAT, CDR2 FQNNGV. This CDR3 has 14 residues. The CDR3 DNA reads TGTGCCAGCAGCTTAGCGGCTGCCGGCTACGAGCAGTACTTC. Encoded protein: CASSLAAAGYEQYF.

The chain uses TRBV19 and TRBJ1-1; TRBD1 might be the D (5 bases). The V and J ends lost 6 bases and 3 bases respectively, with 14 bases between them. Germline V gene lookup returns CDR1 LNHDA and CDR2 SQIVND (reference sequence). The CDR3 is made up of 14 amino acids. DNA for the CDR3: TGTGCCAGTAGAGGGGACGGGGCGGACACTGAAGCTTTCTTT. The encoded protein is CASRGDGADTEAFF. Looking up the rest from reference TRBV19 and TRBJ1-1 gives the full variable domain: DGGITQSPKYLFRKEGQNVTLSCEQNLNHDAMYWYRQDPGQGLRLIYYSQIVNDFQKGDIAEGYSVSREKKESFPLTVTSAQKNPTAFYLCASRGDGADTEAFFGQGTRLTVV.

The DNA of the CDR3 is TGTGCCAGCAGCTTGATGGAGGGGGCCAGAACTGAAGCTTTCTTT. Protein sequence: CASSLMEGARTEAFF. The V gene is TRBV5-4, the J gene TRBJ1-1, with 7 bases identical to TRBD1. This CDR3 comprises 15 residues. V was pared by 1 base and J by 5 bases, with 8 bases of the junction left unmatched. Germline CDR1 SGHNT, CDR2 YYREEE (reference sequence).

The chain employs TRBV10-2 and TRBJ2-7; D not resolved. Looked up from germline, CDR1 is WSHSY and CDR2 is SAAADI. The CDR3 runs 11 residues. The germline V and J ends were trimmed by 6 bases and 4 bases, with 7 bases remaining between them. The CDR3 loop is CASRELYEQYF. The CDR3 coding sequence is TGCGCCAGCAGGGAACTGTACGAGCAGTACTTC.

The J gene is TRBJ2-1, the V gene TRBV5-5; the match to TRBD1 covers 7 bases. Germline-derived CDR1 and CDR2 are SGHKS and YYEKEE (reference sequence). The CDR3 runs to 13 residues. J gave up 8 bases and V 2 bases, and 4 bases lay outside the gene matches. For the CDR3, the DNA is TGTGCCAGCAGCTTACGACAGGGCCATGAGCAGTTCTTC. Protein sequence: CASSLRQGHEQFF.

The rearrangement uses TRBV13 and TRBJ2-3; TRBD1 might be the D (5 bases). In germline, CDR1 is PRHDT, CDR2 FYEKMQ (reference sequence). The CDR3 has 13 amino acids. The ends were cut back, 0 bases at V and 7 bases at J, with 8 bases in the middle. The DNA of the CDR3 is TGTGCCAGCAGCTTAGGGGGGCGGAATACGCAGTATTTT. Translation: CASSLGGRNTQYF.